The present entry profiles one T cell receptor (beta chain) with its context. Its specificity is unknown. The germline CDR1 and CDR2 sequences are MNHEY and SMNVEV (reference sequence). CDR3 length equals 14 residues. V was pared by 6 bases and J by 1 base, with 11 bases between. Naive CD8 cells, CD45RO-negative and positively selected for CCR7, excluded terminally differentiated effector memory CD45RA+ cells. The data derive from a study of shared clonotypes between healthy human individuals. Study-wide results and limits: Clonotypes shared by all four sorted-subset donors had higher generation probabilities than non-shared clonotypes.

Sequenced by immunoSEQ multiplex PCR; TCRdb stores in-frame clones only, minus some. There are almost 700,000 clones in the sample; 92% occur only once, and 24% lies in the top ten. The V gene is TRBV27, the J gene TRBJ2-3; the D gene is possibly TRBD1 (5 bases). The sequenced sample consisted of naive CD8+ T cells sorted from blood. The TCR comes from a man aged 25 to 40 in good health. CDR3 residues: CASRTGLGTDTQYF. The CDR3 region has the DNA TGTGCCAGCAGAACAGGTCTAGGCACAGATACGCAGTATTTT.